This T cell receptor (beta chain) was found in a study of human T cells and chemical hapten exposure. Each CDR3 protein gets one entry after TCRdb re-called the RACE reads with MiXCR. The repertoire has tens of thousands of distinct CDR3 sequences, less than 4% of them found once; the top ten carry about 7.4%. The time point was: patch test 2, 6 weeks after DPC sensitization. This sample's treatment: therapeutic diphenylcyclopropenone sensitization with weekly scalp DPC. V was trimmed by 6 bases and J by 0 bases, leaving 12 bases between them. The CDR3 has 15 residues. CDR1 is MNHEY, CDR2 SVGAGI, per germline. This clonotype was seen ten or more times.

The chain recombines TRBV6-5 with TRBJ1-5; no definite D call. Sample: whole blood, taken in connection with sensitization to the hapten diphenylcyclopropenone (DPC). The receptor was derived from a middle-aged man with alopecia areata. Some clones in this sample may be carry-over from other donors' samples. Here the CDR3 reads CASSPRKDSNQPQHF. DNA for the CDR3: TGTGCCAGCAGCCCACGAAAGGATAGCAATCAGCCCCAGCATTTT.